The rows below give T cell receptor beta chains drawn from one sample of a study of response to subunit inactivated influenza vaccine. One entry per CDR3 protein results from TCRdb running MiXCR on the RT-PCR reads. In the table there are roughly 570,000 distinct CDR3 sequences, 14% of which are singletons. The sample was PBMCs from blood, taken 12 days after vaccination. Receptors originate from a man in his forties or fifties who received an inactivated influenza vaccine. CDR3s include the opening cysteine and the closing phenylalanine or tryptophan. The D gene is left open where the match is weak. Only some rows state a clone size, as once, few, many or a class for expanded clones.

>TRBJ2-4|.|TRBV29-1|.
CSVEEDSETEKNIQYF
TGCAGCGTTGAAGAGGATTCCGAGACCGAAAAAAACATTCAGTACTTC
>TRBJ2-2|TRBD1|TRBV5-6|once
CASSLLFGQGYTGELFF
TGTGCCAGCAGCTTGTTGTTTGGACAGGGGTACACCGGGGAGCTGTTTTTT
>TRBJ2-1|.|TRBV16|.
CASSRGGTEQFF
TGTGCCAGCAGCAGGGGGGGGACTGAGCAGTTCTTC
>TRBJ2-5|.|TRBV18|.
CASSPDRSEETQYF
TGTGCCAGCTCACCGGACAGATCGGAGGAGACCCAGTACTTC
>TRBJ1-1|.|TRBV12-3/TRBV12-4|few
CASSLVQGLSAWF
TGTGCCAGCAGTTTAGTGCAGGGGCTAAGCGCTTGGTTT
>TRBJ2-7|.|TRBV20-1|few
CSAPRASYEQYF
TGCAGTGCACCCAGGGCCTCCTACGAGCAGTACTTC
>TRBJ2-7|TRBD1|TRBV6-2/TRBV6-3|.
CASHPGGTGYYEQYF
TGTGCCAGCCATCCAGGCGGGACAGGGTACTACGAGCAGTACTTC
>TRBJ2-3|TRBD2|TRBV20-1|few
CSARGPAGVGDTQYF
TGCAGTGCTAGAGGGCCAGCGGGAGTAGGAGATACGCAGTATTTT
>TRBJ2-5|.|TRBV6-2/TRBV6-3|.
CASSYSFQLRGQETQYF
TGTGCCAGCAGTTACTCGTTCCAATTGAGGGGCCAAGAGACCCAGTACTTC
>TRBJ2-6|.|TRBV3-1|few
CASSQAWYSGANVLTF
TGTGCCAGCAGCCAAGCATGGTATTCTGGGGCCAACGTCCTGACTTTC
>TRBJ2-1|.|TRBV4-3|.
CASSQGDSRGYEQFF
TGCGCCAGCAGCCAAGGGGATTCGAGGGGCTATGAGCAGTTCTTC
>TRBJ2-1|.|TRBV29-1|few
CSVVGGFF
TGCAGCGTTGTCGGCGGGTTCTTC
>TRBJ2-7|.|TRBV11-2|few
CASSRGTNLEQYF
TGTGCCAGCAGCCGCGGGACAAACCTCGAGCAGTACTTC
>TRBJ2-2|.|TRBV20-1|few
CSARNSANTGELFF
TGCAGTGCCAGGAACTCCGCGAACACCGGGGAGCTGTTTTTT
>TRBJ2-3|.|TRBV4-3|few
CASSLGAPQGTDTQYF
TGCGCCAGCAGTTTAGGGGCGCCCCAAGGGACAGATACGCAGTATTTT
>TRBJ2-5|TRBD2|TRBV28|.
CASSSLGLAGVETQYF
TGTGCCAGCAGTTCATTGGGACTAGCGGGAGTTGAGACCCAGTACTTC
>TRBJ2-1|TRBD1|TRBV28|medium-sized
CASASLDRVNEQFF
TGTGCCAGCGCTTCGCTCGACAGGGTAAATGAGCAGTTCTTC
>TRBJ2-2|.|TRBV4-3|few
CASSQGEDRSLNTGELFF
TGCGCCAGCAGCCAAGGGGAAGACAGGAGTCTTAACACCGGGGAGCTGTTTTTT
>TRBJ2-7|.|TRBV7-9|many
CASSDRFTSYEQYF
TGTGCCAGCAGCGACAGGTTCACCTCCTACGAGCAGTACTTC
>TRBJ2-5|TRBD2|TRBV15|.
CATSRDRRGGETQYF
TGTGCCACCAGCAGAGATAGGAGGGGAGGGGAGACCCAGTACTTC
>TRBJ2-3|TRBD1|TRBV4-2|few
CASSPTGTDSTDTQYF
TGTGCCAGCAGCCCCACCGGGACAGATAGCACAGATACGCAGTATTTT
>TRBJ2-7|TRBD2|TRBV12-3/TRBV12-4|.
CASTLTSGGSYEQYF
TGTGCCAGCACCCTGACTAGCGGGGGTAGCTACGAGCAGTACTTC
>TRBJ2-7|.|TRBV24-1|.
CATSDGGLTNYEQYF
TGTGCCACCAGTGATGGGGGACTTACTAACTACGAGCAGTACTTC
>TRBJ1-1|TRBD1|TRBV24-1|few
CATSRGGTGVMNTEAFF
TGTGCCACCTCCCGGGGGGGGACAGGGGTCATGAACACTGAAGCTTTCTTT
>TRBJ2-1|TRBD2|TRBV10-3|few
CATRALAGAGNEQFF
TGTGCCACTCGAGCTCTAGCGGGAGCTGGCAATGAGCAGTTCTTC
>TRBJ2-7|TRBD2|TRBV6-1|.
CASREPGLASYEQYF
TGTGCCAGCAGAGAACCGGGACTAGCGTCCTACGAGCAGTACTTC
>TRBJ2-1|.|TRBV11-1|few
CASSRSRNEQFF
TGTGCCAGCAGCCGCAGCCGGAATGAGCAGTTCTTC
>TRBJ2-5|TRBD1|TRBV2|few
CASMGTVQETQYF
TGTGCCAGCATGGGGACAGTGCAAGAGACCCAGTACTTC
>TRBJ2-3|.|TRBV9|.
CASSGSESTQYF
TGTGCCAGCAGCGGGTCGGAGTCTACGCAGTATTTT
>TRBJ1-6|TRBD1|TRBV20-1|few
CSAARDREYSPLHF
TGCAGTGCTGCCCGGGACAGGGAATACTCACCCCTCCACTTT
>TRBJ2-1|.|TRBV11-2|.
CASSLGQLSYNEQFF
TGTGCCAGCAGCTTAGGACAGCTCTCCTACAATGAGCAGTTCTTC
>TRBJ2-1|TRBD1|TRBV27|few
CASSGRTGADEQFF
TGTGCCAGCAGTGGCCGGACAGGGGCGGATGAGCAGTTCTTC
>TRBJ2-7|TRBD2|TRBV6-1|.
CASSEKGGNDEQYF
TGTGCCAGCAGTGAGAAGGGAGGGAACGACGAGCAGTACTTC
>TRBJ2-2|TRBD2|TRBV29-1|.
CSVTSGTRELFF
TGCAGCGTGACTAGCGGCACCAGGGAGCTGTTTTTT
>TRBJ2-1|.|TRBV5-1|many
CASRVGHNEQFF
TGCGCCAGCAGGGTAGGACACAATGAACAGTTCTTC
>TRBJ1-3|.|TRBV4-2|few
CASSQDRHRSSGNTIYF
TGTGCCAGCAGCCAAGACCGTCATAGGAGCTCTGGAAACACCATATATTTT
>TRBJ2-3|TRBD1|TRBV6-2/TRBV6-3|.
CASSRRDSTSTDTQYF
TGTGCCAGCAGTCGCCGGGACAGCACTAGCACAGATACGCAGTATTTT
>TRBJ2-5|TRBD2|TRBV11-1|.
CASSFYRGLAAPERVETQYF
TGTGCCAGCAGCTTTTATAGGGGACTAGCGGCTCCAGAGAGGGTAGAGACCCAGTACTTC
>TRBJ2-6|.|TRBV18|few
CASSPTIGANVLTF
TGTGCCAGCTCACCTACGATTGGGGCCAACGTCCTGACTTTC
>TRBJ1-2|.|TRBV6-2/TRBV6-3|.
CASSDPGRPLGYGYTF
TGTGCCAGCAGCGACCCGGGGCGCCCGTTGGGCTATGGCTACACCTTC
>TRBJ2-1|.|TRBV20-1|few
CSASRAGETSRAEQFF
TGCAGTGCTAGTAGGGCAGGGGAGACTAGTCGGGCTGAGCAGTTCTTC
>TRBJ1-1|.|TRBV6-2/TRBV6-3|few
CASKRGVNTEAFF
TGTGCCAGCAAAAGAGGGGTGAACACTGAAGCTTTCTTT
>TRBJ2-3|TRBD2|TRBV4-2|many
CASSQDLAGATDTQYF
TGTGCCAGCAGCCAAGATTTGGCGGGAGCCACAGATACGCAGTATTTT
>TRBJ2-7|.|TRBV12-3/TRBV12-4|many
CASSPGTPSYEQYF
TGTGCCAGCAGTCCCGGGACCCCATCCTACGAGCAGTACTTC
>TRBJ2-1|TRBD1|TRBV3-1|few
CASSSGTGGGREQFF
TGTGCCAGCAGCTCCGGGACAGGGGGGGGTAGAGAGCAGTTCTTC
>TRBJ2-5|.|TRBV6-2/TRBV6-3|few
CATGTPGWTQYF
TGTGCCACCGGGACGCCGGGATGGACCCAGTACTTC